This T cell receptor beta chain originates from a study of blood T cell repertoires in COVID-19. Study summary: Spain, Italy and the United States supplied samples that represented acute and convalescent COVID-19.

How the authors handled the data: By means of reference gene primer amplification, nucleated cell counts were estimated. The method was immunoSEQ multiplex PCR; TCRdb's version includes in-frame clones alone and lacks a portion of them. D and trimming were read from the DNA, whereas the V and J calls and clone size are those reported in that table. In the table there are 150,000 to 200,000 clones, roughly 79% of which are singletons. Followed over time, Seattle patients had been enrolled while infection was active. Germline CDR1 reads MNHEY; CDR2 reads SVGAGI. The V gene lost 5 bases and the J gene lost 2 bases, with 9 bases spanning the gap. CDR3 size: 13 residues.

The specimen was peripheral blood. V usage is TRBV6-5 and J usage is TRBJ1-2; D possibly corresponds to TRBD1 (6 bases). The source of this sequence is a woman of 80 years or more with COVID-19, enrolled during active disease. The CDR3 here is CASSLTGNYGYTF. In DNA, the CDR3 is TGTGCCAGCAGTCTCACAGGGAACTATGGCTACACCTTC.